This TCR beta chain is from a study of cytomegalovirus exposure and HLA in healthy donors. Study-wide context: There were 75 million to 95 million unique TCRs (from HLA-typed donors) in an early data release.

Points from the study as a whole: Donors were assumed by presence/absence analyses to have roughly uniform sequencing depth.

There are a few counts of this clone. Its antigen is unidentified. Use of 60 Vbeta and 13 Jbeta primers characterized the PCR. The table came from immunoSEQ multiplex PCR; TCRdb's copy has only in-frame clones and leaves some out. Of around 100,000 clones in the sample, about 70% were seen once. The source is a woman aged 40-49 years in good health and CMV-seronegative. The sequencing sample was made of PBMCs.

CDR3 bases: TGCGCCAGCAGCCAAGACGTAGCGGGGGGATCCACAGATACGCAGTATTTT. It yields the protein CASSQDVAGGSTDTQYF. The V gene is TRBV4-3, the J gene TRBJ2-3; 10 nucleotides align to TRBD2. Germline CDR1 is LGHNA and CDR2 is YSLEER. The CDR3 is made up of 17 amino acids. The V segment lost 0 bases and the J segment 2 bases; nucleotides outside the gene matches: 5.